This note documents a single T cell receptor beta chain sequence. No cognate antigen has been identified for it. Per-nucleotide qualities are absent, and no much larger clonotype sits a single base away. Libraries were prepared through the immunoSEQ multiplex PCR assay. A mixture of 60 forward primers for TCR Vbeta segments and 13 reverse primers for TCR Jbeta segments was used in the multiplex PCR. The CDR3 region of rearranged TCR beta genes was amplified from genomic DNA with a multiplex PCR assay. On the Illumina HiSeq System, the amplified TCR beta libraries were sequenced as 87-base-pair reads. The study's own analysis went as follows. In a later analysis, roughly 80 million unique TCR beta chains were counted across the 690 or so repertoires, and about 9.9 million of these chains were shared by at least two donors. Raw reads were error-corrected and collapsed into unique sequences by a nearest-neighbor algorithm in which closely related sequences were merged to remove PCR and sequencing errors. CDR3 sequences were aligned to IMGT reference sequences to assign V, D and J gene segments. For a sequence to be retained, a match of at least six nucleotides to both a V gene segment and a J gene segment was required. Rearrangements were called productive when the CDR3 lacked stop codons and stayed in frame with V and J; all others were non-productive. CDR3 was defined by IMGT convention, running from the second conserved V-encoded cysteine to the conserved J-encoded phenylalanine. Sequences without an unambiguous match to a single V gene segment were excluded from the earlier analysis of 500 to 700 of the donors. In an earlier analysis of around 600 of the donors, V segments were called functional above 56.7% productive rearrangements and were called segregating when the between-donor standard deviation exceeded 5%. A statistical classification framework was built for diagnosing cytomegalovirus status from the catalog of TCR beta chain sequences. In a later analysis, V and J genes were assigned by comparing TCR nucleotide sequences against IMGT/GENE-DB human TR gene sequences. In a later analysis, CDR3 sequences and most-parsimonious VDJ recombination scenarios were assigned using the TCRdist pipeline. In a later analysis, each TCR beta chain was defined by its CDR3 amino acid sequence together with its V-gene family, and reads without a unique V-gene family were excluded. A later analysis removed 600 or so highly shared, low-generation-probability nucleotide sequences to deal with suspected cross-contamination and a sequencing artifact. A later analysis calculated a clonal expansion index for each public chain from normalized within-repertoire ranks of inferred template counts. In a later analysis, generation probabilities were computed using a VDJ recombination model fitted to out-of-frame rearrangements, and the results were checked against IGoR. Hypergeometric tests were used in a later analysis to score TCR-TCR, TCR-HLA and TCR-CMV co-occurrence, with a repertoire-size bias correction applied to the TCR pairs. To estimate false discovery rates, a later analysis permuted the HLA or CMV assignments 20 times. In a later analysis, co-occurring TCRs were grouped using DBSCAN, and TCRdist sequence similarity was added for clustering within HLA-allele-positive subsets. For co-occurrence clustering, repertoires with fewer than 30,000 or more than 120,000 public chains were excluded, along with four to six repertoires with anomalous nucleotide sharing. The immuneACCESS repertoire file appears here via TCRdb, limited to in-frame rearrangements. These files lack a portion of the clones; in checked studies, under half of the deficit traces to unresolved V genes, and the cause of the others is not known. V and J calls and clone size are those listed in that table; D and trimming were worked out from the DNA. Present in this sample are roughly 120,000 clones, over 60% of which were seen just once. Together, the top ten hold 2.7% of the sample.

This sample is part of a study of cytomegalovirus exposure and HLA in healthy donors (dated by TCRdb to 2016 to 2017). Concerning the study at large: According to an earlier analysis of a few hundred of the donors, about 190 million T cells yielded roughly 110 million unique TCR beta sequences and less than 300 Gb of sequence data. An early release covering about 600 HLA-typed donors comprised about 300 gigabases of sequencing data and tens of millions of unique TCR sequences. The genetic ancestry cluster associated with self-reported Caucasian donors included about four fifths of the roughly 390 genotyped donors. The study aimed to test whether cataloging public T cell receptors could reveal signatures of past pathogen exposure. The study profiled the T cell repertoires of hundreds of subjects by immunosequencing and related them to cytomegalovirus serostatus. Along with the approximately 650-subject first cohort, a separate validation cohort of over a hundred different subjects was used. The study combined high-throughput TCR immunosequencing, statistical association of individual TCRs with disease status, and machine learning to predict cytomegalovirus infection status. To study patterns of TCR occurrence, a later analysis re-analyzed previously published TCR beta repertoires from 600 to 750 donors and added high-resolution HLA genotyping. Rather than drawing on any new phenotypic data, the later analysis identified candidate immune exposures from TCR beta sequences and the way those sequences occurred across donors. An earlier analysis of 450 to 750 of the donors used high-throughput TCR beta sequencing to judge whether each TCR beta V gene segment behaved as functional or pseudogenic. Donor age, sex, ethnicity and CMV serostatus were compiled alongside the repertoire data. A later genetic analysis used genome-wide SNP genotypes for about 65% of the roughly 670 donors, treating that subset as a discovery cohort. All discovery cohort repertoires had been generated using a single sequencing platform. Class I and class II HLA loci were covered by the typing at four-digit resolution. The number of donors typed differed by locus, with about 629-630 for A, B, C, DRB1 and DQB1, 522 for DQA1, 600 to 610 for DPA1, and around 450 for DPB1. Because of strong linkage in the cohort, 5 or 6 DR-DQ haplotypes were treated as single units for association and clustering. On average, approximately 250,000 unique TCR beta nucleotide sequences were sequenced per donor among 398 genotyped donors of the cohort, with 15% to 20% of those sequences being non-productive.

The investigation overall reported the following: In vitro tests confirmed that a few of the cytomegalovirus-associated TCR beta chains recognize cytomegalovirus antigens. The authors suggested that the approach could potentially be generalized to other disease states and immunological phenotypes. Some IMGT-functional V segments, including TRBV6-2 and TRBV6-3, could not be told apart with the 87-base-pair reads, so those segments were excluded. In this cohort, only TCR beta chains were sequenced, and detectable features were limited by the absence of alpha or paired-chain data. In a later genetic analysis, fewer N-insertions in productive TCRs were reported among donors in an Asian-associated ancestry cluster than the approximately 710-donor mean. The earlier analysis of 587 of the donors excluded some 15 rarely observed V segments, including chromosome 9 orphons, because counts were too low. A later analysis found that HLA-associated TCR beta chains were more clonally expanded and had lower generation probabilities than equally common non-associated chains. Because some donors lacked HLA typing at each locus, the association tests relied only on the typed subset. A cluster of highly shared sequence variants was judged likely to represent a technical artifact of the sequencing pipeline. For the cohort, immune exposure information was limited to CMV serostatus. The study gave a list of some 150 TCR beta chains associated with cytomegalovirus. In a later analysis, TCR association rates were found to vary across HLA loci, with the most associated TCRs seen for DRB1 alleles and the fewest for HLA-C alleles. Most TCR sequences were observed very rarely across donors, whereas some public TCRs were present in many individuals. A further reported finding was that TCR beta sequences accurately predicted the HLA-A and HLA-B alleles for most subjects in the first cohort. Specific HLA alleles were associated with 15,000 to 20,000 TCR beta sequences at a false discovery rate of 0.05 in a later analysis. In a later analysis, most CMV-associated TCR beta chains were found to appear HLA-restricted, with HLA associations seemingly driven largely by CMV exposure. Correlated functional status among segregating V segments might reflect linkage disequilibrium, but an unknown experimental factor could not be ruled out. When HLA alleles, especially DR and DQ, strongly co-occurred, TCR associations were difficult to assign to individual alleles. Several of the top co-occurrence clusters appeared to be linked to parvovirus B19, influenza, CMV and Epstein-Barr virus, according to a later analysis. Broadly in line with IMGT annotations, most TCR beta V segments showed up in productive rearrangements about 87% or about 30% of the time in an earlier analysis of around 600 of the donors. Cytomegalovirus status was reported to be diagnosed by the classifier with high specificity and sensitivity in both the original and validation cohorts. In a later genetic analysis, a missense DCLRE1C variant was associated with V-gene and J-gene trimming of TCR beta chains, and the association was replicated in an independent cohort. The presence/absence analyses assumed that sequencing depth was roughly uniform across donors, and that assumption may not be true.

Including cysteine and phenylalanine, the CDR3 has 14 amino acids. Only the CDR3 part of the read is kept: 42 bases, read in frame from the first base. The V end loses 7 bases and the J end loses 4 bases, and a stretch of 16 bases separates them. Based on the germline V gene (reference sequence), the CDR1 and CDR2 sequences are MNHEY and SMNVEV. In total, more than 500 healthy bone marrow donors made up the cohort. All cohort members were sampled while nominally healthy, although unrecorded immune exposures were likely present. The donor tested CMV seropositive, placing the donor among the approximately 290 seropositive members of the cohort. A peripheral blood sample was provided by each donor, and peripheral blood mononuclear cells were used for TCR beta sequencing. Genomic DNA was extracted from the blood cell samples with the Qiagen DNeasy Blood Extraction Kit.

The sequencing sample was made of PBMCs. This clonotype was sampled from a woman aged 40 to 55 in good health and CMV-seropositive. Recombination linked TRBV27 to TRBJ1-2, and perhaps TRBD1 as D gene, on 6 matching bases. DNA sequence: TGTGCCAGCACTTTTTTGACAGGAGTCTATGGCTACACCTTC. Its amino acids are CASTFLTGVYGYTF.